The 10 T cell receptor beta chains below were found in one sample sequenced in a study of T cells in Graves' hyperthyroidism and ophthalmopathy. The CDR3 regions of TCR beta were amplified from RNA transcripts. Carried out on the TCR CDR3, a first-round RT-PCR used the HTBI primer set. TCRdb independently ran MiXCR on the multiplex PCR reads; one entry per CDR3 protein. This sample has under 350,000 distinct CDR3 sequences; roughly 18% occur once, and the top ten carry 45% to 50%. What was sequenced was blood. Receptors originate from a woman between 45 and 65 years old with Graves' hyperthyroidism.

This chain connects TRBV10-3 to TRBJ2-1; possible D gene TRBD2, 6 bases. With 3 bases removed from V and 12 bases from J, the gap between germline ends came to 9 bases. Germline loops: CDR1 ENHRY, CDR2 SYGVKD. The CDR3 runs 11 residues. The CDR3 DNA reads TGTGCCATCAGTGAATTGGGAGGGCAGTTCTTC. It specifies CAISELGGQFF.

A few counts support this clonotype. V gene TRBV3-1 combines with J gene TRBJ2-2; tentatively, D is TRBD1 (5 bases). CDR3 length equals 15 residues. CDR1 is LGHDT and CDR2 is YNNKEL in the germline V gene (reference sequence). V was shortened by 0 bases and J by 6 bases, with 11 bases between the two germline ends. CDR3 nucleotides: TGTGCCAGCAGCCAAGATAACCAGGGTGCCGGGGAGCTGTTTTTT. Amino acids: CASSQDNQGAGELFF.

The table lists this clonotype with many counts. The V and J genes are TRBV7-2 and TRBJ2-7; D gene ambiguous. Germline V gives CDR1 SGHTA, CDR2 FQGNSA. V lost 4 bases and J 2 bases, leaving 9 bases between the germline ends. The CDR3 contains 13 residues. CDR3 protein: CASSSLATYEQYF. The CDR3 bases are TGTGCCAGCAGCTCGCTGGCTACCTACGAGCAGTACTTC.

This clonotype has only a few counts. The rearrangement links TRBV6-9 to TRBJ2-7; D not certain. This CDR3 spans 12 amino acids. From germline, CDR1 is MNHGY and CDR2 SVAAGI. Trimming took off 4 bases at V and 4 bases at J, with 8 bases between the two ends. CDR3 coding DNA: TGTGCCAGCAGTTCGAACCCTTACGAGCAGTACGTC. As protein: CASSSNPYEQYV.

The rearrangement joins TRBV7-3 to TRBJ2-7; 7 bases are a match to TRBD1. CDR3 length: 14 amino acids. The V and J ends lost 5 bases and 2 bases, in that order; junction bases with no gene match: 6. Germline lookup yields CDR1 SGHTA and CDR2 FQGTGA. CDR3 nucleotide sequence: TGTGCCAGCAGCCCCCCCGGGACAGCCTACGAGCAGTACTTC. It yields the protein CASSPPGTAYEQYF.

This clonotype was seen a handful of times. The V gene is TRBV7-3, the J gene TRBJ2-5, with D hard to call. CDR1 is SGHTA, CDR2 FQGTGA, per germline. The V end lost 5 bases, the J end lost 7 bases, and 14 bases lay between the germline ends. The CDR3 sequence is 13 residues long. CDR3 protein: CASSLMMSGTQYF. The CDR3 region has the DNA TGTGCCAGCAGCCTTATGATGTCCGGGACCCAGTACTTC.

This clonotype has ten or more counts. The chain couples TRBV12-3 or TRBV12-4 to TRBJ1-1; 9 bases match TRBD1. The CDR3 totals 14 residues. J gave up 3 bases and V 5 bases, and 4 bases lay outside the gene matches. The chain's CDR3 is CASSVQGADTEAFF. The CDR3 DNA follows: TGTGCCAGCAGTGTACAGGGGGCGGACACTGAAGCTTTCTTT.

Note on this clonotype: The junction departs from germline at one end; a sequencing error may be responsible. The chain links TRBV6-9 to TRBJ2-2; TRBD1 or TRBD2 may be the D gene (5 bases each). The CDR3 runs to 18 residues. Per germline, CDR1 MNHGY and CDR2 SVAAGI. The chain's CDR3 is CASSGSRGPGVNTGELFF. CDR3 coding DNA: TGCGCCAGCAGTGGTTCTCGGGGCCCGGGTGTTAACACCGGGGAGCTGTTTTTT.

This clonotype was seen ten or more times. This chain links TRBV27 with TRBJ2-5; D is possibly TRBD1 (5 bases). The CDR3 spans 14 residues. The germline CDR1 and CDR2 sequences are MNHEY and SMNVEV (reference sequence). Trimming pared 3 bases from V and 4 bases from J, leaving 12 bases between. CDR3 nucleotide sequence: TGTGCCAGCAGTTTTTCAGGGTTCGGAGAGACCCAGTACTTC. This codes for CASSFSGFGETQYF.

This clonotype came up many times. The CDR3 bases are TGTGCCAGCAGTGGGATACAGGGGCGCCCCTACAATGAGCAGTTCTTC. Its translation is CASSGIQGRPYNEQFF. The chain links TRBV28 to TRBJ2-1; 7 positions match TRBD1. Germline loops: CDR1 MDHEN, CDR2 SYDVKM. V shed 5 bases, J shed 2 bases, and the junction held 9 bases outside the gene matches. This CDR3 is 16 amino acids long.